A selection of T cell receptor beta chains follows, all from one sample in a study of cytomegalovirus exposure and HLA in healthy donors. The table came from immunoSEQ multiplex PCR; TCRdb's copy has only in-frame clones and leaves some out. The table records over 70,000 clones, 77% of them present only once. The sequencing sample was made of PBMCs. Receptor source: a man aged 45 to 65 in good health and CMV-seropositive. Each CDR3 is given with its conserved first and last residue. D genes are given only for firm matches. Some rows mark clone size as missing; the rest say once, few, many or name a class of expanded clone.

CDR3 protein: CASSLSASGGWETQYF
CDR3 DNA: TGTGCCAGCAGCTTATCGGCTAGCGGGGGGTGGGAGACCCAGTACTTC
J gene: TRBJ2-5
D gene: TRBD2
V gene: TRBV11-2
clone size: -

CDR3 protein: CAWSVRLGGYTF
CDR3 DNA: TGTGCCTGGAGTGTTAGACTAGGTGGCTACACCTTC
J gene: TRBJ1-2
D gene: -
V gene: TRBV30
clone size: once

CDR3 protein: CASSQELAGEQYF
CDR3 DNA: TGCGCCAGCAGCCAAGAACTAGCGGGAGAGCAGTACTTC
J gene: TRBJ2-7
D gene: TRBD2
V gene: TRBV4-3
clone size: -

CDR3 protein: CASSQGLAGTDTQYF
CDR3 DNA: TGCGCCAGCAGCCAAGGACTAGCGGGAACAGATACGCAGTATTTT
J gene: TRBJ2-3
D gene: TRBD2
V gene: TRBV4-3
clone size: -

CDR3 protein: CASSLSILAGYNEQFF
CDR3 DNA: TGTGCCAGCAGCTTAAGCATACTAGCGGGATACAATGAGCAGTTCTTC
J gene: TRBJ2-1
D gene: TRBD2
V gene: TRBV7-3
clone size: -

CDR3 protein: CASCGRVNTEAFF
CDR3 DNA: TGTGCCAGCTGCGGCAGGGTGAACACTGAAGCTTTCTTT
J gene: TRBJ1-1
D gene: -
V gene: TRBV6-1
clone size: -

CDR3 protein: CASSQNKARSSGANGLTF
CDR3 DNA: TGTGCCAGCAGCCAAAATAAGGCGAGGTCCTCTGGGGCCAACGGCCTGACTTTC
J gene: TRBJ2-6
D gene: -
V gene: TRBV4-2
clone size: -

CDR3 protein: CASSAPGLAGTGELFF
CDR3 DNA: TGTGCCAGCAGCGCCCCAGGACTAGCGGGCACCGGGGAGCTGTTTTTT
J gene: TRBJ2-2
D gene: TRBD2
V gene: TRBV25-1
clone size: -

CDR3 protein: CASSLRDTGELFF
CDR3 DNA: TGTGCCAGCAGCTTGCGGGACACCGGGGAGCTGTTTTTT
J gene: TRBJ2-2
D gene: -
V gene: TRBV7-3
clone size: -

CDR3 protein: CASSQDRTAEAFF
CDR3 DNA: TGTGCCAGCTCCCAGGACAGGACCGCTGAAGCTTTCTTT
J gene: TRBJ1-1
D gene: TRBD1
V gene: TRBV18
clone size: -

CDR3 protein: CSVRAGGTYNEQFF
CDR3 DNA: TGCAGCGTCCGGGCCGGCGGGACTTACAATGAGCAGTTCTTC
J gene: TRBJ2-1
D gene: -
V gene: TRBV29-1
clone size: -

CDR3 protein: CASSQFSGRSYEQYF
CDR3 DNA: TGTGCCAGCAGCCAATTTAGCGGGAGGTCCTACGAGCAGTACTTC
J gene: TRBJ2-7
D gene: TRBD2
V gene: TRBV14
clone size: -

CDR3 protein: CASSLGLAGGGETQYF
CDR3 DNA: TGTGCCAGCAGCCTAGGACTAGCGGGAGGTGGAGAGACCCAGTACTTC
J gene: TRBJ2-5
D gene: TRBD2
V gene: TRBV5-4
clone size: -

CDR3 protein: CASSAFYEQYF
CDR3 DNA: TGTGCCAGCAGTGCCTTCTACGAGCAGTACTTC
J gene: TRBJ2-7
D gene: -
V gene: TRBV6-1
clone size: few

CDR3 protein: CASLNRAEAFF
CDR3 DNA: TGTGCCAGCCTGAACAGGGCTGAAGCTTTCTTT
J gene: TRBJ1-1
D gene: -
V gene: TRBV19
clone size: -

CDR3 protein: CASSLGPRAGDYNEQFF
CDR3 DNA: TGTGCCAGCAGCTTAGGCCCCCGAGCGGGAGACTACAATGAGCAGTTCTTC
J gene: TRBJ2-1
D gene: TRBD2
V gene: TRBV11-2
clone size: -